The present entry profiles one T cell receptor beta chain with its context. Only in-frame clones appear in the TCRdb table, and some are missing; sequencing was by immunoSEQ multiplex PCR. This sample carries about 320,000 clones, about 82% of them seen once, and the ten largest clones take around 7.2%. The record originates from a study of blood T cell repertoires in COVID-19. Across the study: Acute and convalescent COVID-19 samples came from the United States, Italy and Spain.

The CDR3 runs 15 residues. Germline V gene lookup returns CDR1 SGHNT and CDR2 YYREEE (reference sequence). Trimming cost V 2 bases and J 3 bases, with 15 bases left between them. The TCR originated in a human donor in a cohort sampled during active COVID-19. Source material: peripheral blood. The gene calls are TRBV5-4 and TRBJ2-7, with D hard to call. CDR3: CASSFYAAPGYEQYF. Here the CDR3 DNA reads TGTGCCAGCAGCTTTTATGCAGCGCCGGGCTACGAGCAGTACTTC.